This TCR beta chain was captured by sequencing in a study of cytomegalovirus exposure and HLA in healthy donors. Study-wide points: Accounts indicate the classifier identified cytomegalovirus status with strong specificity and sensitivity. Most TCR sequences were rare, but some public TCRs occurred in many donors.

With V trimmed by 1 base and J by 4 bases, 7 bases remained unmatched. This CDR3 region has 16 residues. Looked up from germline, CDR1 is SGHTA and CDR2 is FQGNSA. The protocol was immunoSEQ multiplex PCR, while the TCRdb copy is restricted to in-frame clones and leaves out a portion. The repertoire holds approximately 300,000 clones, with 70% to 90% as singletons. In the case of this clone: Its antigen is not known.

Sequences were obtained from PBMCs. This receptor was obtained from a young woman in good health and CMV-seronegative. The chain combines TRBV7-2 with TRBJ2-3; the match to TRBD1 covers 8 bases. CDR3: CASSLDGTGTPDTQYF. In DNA form, the CDR3 reads TGTGCCAGCAGCTTAGATGGGACAGGAACTCCAGATACGCAGTATTTT.